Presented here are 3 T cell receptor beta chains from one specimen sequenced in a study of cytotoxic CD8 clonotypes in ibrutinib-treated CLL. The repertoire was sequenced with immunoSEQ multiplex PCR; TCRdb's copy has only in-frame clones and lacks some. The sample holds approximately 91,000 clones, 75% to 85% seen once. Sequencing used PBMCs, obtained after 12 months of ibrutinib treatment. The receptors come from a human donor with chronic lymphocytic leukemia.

The CDR3 DNA follows: TGTGCCAGCAGTGCCCTGACAGGGGGTGAAAACAATGAGCAGTTCTTC. Amino acid sequence: CASSALTGGENNEQFF. The chain links TRBV6-1 to TRBJ2-1; 9 nucleotides agree with TRBD1. V lost 4 bases, J lost 5 bases, and 9 bases stayed unmatched. The CDR3 length is 16 residues. Germline CDR1 MNHNS, CDR2 SASEGT.

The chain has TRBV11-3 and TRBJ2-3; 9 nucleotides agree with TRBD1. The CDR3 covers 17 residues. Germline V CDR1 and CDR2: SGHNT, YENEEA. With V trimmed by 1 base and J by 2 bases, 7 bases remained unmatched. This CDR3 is CASSLGSGTGTTDTQYF. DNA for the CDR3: TGTGCCAGCAGCTTAGGATCCGGGACAGGGACCACAGATACGCAGTATTTT.

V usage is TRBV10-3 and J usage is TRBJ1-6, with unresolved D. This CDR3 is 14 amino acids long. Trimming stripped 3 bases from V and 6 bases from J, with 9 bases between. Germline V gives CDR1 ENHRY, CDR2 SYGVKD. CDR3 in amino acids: CAISDRLANSPLHF. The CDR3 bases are TGTGCCATCAGTGACAGATTGGCTAATTCACCCCTCCACTTT.